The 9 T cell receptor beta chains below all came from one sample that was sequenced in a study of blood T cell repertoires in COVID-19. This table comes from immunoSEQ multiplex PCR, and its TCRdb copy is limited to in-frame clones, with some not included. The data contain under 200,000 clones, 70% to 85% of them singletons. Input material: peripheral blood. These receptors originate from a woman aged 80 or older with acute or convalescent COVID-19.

CDR3 DNA: TGTGCCAGCAGCTTAGCTCCCAGCGGGAACACTGAAGCTTTCTTT. Translating gives CASSLAPSGNTEAFF. The chain is built from TRBV7-9 and TRBJ1-1, with D unresolved. The CDR3 covers 15 residues. The V and J ends lost 0 bases and 1 base respectively, with 9 bases between them. CDR1 is SEHNR and CDR2 is FQNEAQ in the germline V gene (reference sequence).

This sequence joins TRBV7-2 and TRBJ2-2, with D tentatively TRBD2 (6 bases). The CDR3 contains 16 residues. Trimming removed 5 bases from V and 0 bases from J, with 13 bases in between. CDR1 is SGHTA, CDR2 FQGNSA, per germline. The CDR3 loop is CASSRSGPTNTGELFF. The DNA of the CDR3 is TGTGCCAGCAGCCGGAGCGGGCCTACGAACACCGGGGAGCTGTTTTTT. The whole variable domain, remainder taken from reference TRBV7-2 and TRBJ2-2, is GAGVSQSPSNKVTEKGKDVELRCDPISGHTALYWYRQSLGQGLEFLIYFQGNSAPDKSGLPSDRFSAERTGGSVSTLTIQRTQQEDSAVYLCASSRSGPTNTGELFFGEGSRLTVL.

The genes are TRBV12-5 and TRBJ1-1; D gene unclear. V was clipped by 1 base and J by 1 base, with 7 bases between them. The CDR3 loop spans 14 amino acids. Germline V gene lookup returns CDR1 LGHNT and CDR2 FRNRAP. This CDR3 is CASGLAPRNTEAFF. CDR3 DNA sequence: TGTGCTAGTGGTTTGGCGCCGAGGAACACTGAAGCTTTCTTT.

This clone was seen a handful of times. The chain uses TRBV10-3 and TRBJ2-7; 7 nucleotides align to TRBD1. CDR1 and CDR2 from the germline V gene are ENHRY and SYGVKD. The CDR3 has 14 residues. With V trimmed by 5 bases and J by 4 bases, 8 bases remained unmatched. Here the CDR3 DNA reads TGTGCCATCAGTCTTACGATGGACAGGTACGAGCAGTACTTC. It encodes CAISLTMDRYEQYF.

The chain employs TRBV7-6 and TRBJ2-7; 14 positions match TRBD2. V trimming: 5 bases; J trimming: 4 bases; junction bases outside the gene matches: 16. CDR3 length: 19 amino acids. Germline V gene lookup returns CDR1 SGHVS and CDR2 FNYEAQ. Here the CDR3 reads CASSIKPGLAGEIAYEQYF. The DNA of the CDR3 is TGTGCCAGCAGCATAAAACCGGGACTAGCGGGAGAGATTGCGTACGAGCAGTACTTC.

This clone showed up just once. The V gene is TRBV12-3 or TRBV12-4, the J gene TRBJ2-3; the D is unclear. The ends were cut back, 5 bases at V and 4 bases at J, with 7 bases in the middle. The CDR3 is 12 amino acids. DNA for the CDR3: TGTGCCAGCAGTCCCTCTCCAGATACGCAGTATTTT. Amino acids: CASSPSPDTQYF.

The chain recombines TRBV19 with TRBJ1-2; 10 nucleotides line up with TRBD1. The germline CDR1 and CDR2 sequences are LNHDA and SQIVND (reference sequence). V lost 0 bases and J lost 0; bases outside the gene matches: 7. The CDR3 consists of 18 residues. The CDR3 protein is CASSIDLGGQGPNYGYTF. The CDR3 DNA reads TGTGCCAGTAGTATAGATCTAGGGGGACAGGGGCCTAACTATGGCTACACCTTC.

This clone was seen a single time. The CDR3 region is CATSRTVNEQYF. The CDR3 nucleotides read TGTGCCACCAGCAGGACTGTGAACGAGCAGTACTTC. V and J are TRBV15 and TRBJ2-7; unclear D gene. CDR1 LNHNV and CDR2 YYDKDF come from the germline V gene (reference sequence). The CDR3 totals 12 residues. The V end was cut by 3 bases, the J end by 5 bases, with 8 bases between. The full variable domain, rest sourced from reference TRBV15 and TRBJ2-7, is DAMVIQNPRYQVTQFGKPVTLSCSQTLNHNVMYWYQQKSSQAPKLLFHYYDKDFNNEADTPDNFQSRRPNTSFCFLDIRSPGLGDTAMYLCATSRTVNEQYFGPGTRLTVT.

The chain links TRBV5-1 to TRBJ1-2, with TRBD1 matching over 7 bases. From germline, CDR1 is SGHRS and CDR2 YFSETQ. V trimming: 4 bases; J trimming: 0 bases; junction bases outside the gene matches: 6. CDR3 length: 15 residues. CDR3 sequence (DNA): TGCGCCAGCAGCCCCGGGACAGATACTAACTATGGCTACACCTTC. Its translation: CASSPGTDTNYGYTF.